This T cell receptor beta chain was captured by sequencing in a study of vaccination and CD4 T cells after COVID-19. Findings of the study overall: There was no significant change from 21 to 38 median reactive clonotypes. In convalescent patients, 304 of 307 vaccine-specific clones were mono-reactive for SARS-CoV-2 spike.

The treatment was: approximately 9-day PBMC culture with coronavirus spike peptide pools or control peptides (ViraFEST assay). Pre-COVID-19 pandemic sampling (2011-2018) yielded the unexposed donor's CD4+ T cells. ViraFEST stimulated the growth of antigen-specific T cells using peptide pools and subsequently profiled their TCRs by sequencing. Details on this clonotype: The antigen is undetermined. Germline and junction disagree at one end, which may indicate a read error.

With the Oncomine TCR Beta short-read assay, DNA from cultured CD4+ T cells was sequenced. The genomic DNA was obtained from cultured CD4+ T cells by extraction with the QIAamp micro DNA kit. TCRdb called the PCR reads again in MiXCR, with one record for every CDR3 protein. The sample lists just over 8,500 distinct CDR3 sequences, more than 45% seen once, with 25% to 30% in the top ten. The CDR3 spans 15 residues. Germline assignment: CDR1 KGHDR and CDR2 SFDVKD. Sequencing input: CD4+ T cells from blood, cultured in vitro. This receptor was taken from a human donor in good health. The rearrangement links TRBV24-1 to TRBJ1-1; D perhaps matches TRBD1 (5 bases). CDR3 coding DNA: TGTGCCACCAGTGAACTCAGGGACCCCACTTGGAAGCGCCTATTT. This translates into CATSELRDPTWKRLF.